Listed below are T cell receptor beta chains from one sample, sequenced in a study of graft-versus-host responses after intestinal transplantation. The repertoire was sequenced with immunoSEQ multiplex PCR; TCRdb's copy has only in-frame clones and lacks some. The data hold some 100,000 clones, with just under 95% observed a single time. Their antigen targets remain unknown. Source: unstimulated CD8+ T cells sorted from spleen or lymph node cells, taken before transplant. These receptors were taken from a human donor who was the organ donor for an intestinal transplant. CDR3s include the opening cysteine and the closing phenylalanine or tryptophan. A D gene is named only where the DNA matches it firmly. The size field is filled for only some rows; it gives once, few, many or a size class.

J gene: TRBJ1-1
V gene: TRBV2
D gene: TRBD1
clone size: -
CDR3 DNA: TGTGCCAGCAATAGACTGGACAGGGAAACTGAAGCTTTCTTT
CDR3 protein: CASNRLDRETEAFF

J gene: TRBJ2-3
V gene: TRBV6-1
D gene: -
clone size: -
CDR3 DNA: TGTGCCAGCAGTCATTACCCGGGGTCCAGAGATACGCAGTATTTT
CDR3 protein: CASSHYPGSRDTQYF

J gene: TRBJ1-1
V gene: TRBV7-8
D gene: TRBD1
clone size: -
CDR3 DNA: TGTGCCAGCAGCGTCACCTGGCAGGGGGACACTGAAGCTTTCTTT
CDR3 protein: CASSVTWQGDTEAFF

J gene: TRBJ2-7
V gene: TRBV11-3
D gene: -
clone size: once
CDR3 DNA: TGTGCCAGCAGCTTGGTTGGTAGCTCCTACGAGCAGTACTTC
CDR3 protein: CASSLVGSSYEQYF

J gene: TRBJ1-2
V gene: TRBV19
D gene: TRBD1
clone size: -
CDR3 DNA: TGTGCCAGTAGTGTAACGACAGGGTACTATGGCTACACCTTC
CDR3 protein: CASSVTTGYYGYTF

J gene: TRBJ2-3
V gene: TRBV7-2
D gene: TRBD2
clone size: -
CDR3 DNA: TGTGCCAGCAGCTTAGTAGCGGGCCCAAGCACAGATACGCAGTATTTT
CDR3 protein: CASSLVAGPSTDTQYF

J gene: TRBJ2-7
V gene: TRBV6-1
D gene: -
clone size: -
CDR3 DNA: TGTGCCAGCAGGGCGGGGTTGAGGCAGTACTTC
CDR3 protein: CASRAGLRQYF

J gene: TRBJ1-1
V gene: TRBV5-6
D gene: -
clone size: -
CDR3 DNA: TGTGCCAGCAGCGAGGGCTTTCCAGGAAAGAACACTGAAGCTTTCTTT
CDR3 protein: CASSEGFPGKNTEAFF

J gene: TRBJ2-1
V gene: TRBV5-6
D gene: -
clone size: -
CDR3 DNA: TGTGCCAGCAGCTTGGCCGTCGGCTCCTACAATGAGCAGTTCTTC
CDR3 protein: CASSLAVGSYNEQFF

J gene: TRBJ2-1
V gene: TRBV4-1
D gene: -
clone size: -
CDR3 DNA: TGCGCCAGCAGCCAAGTCCCGGAGGGGTACAATGAGCAGTTCTTC
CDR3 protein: CASSQVPEGYNEQFF

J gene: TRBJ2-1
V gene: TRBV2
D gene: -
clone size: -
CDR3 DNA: TGTGCCAGCAGTCCATCCTCCTACAATGAGCAGTTCTTC
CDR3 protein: CASSPSSYNEQFF

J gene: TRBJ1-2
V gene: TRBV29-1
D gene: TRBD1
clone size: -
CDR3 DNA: TGCAGCGTTGATCGCCGGGACAGCTACAATTGGGACTATGGCTACACCTTC
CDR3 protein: CSVDRRDSYNWDYGYTF

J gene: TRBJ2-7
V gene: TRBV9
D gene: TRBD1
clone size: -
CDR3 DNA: TGTGCCAGCAGCGTAGCGGATGACAGGGACGAGCAGTACTTC
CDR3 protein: CASSVADDRDEQYF

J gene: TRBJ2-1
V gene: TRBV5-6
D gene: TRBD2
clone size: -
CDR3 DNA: TGTGCCAGCAGCAAAGGACTAGCGGGGGTTCGATACAATGAGCAGTTCTTC
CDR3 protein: CASSKGLAGVRYNEQFF

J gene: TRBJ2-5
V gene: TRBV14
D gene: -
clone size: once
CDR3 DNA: TGTGCCAGCAGTCCCTTTCAAGCGGGAGAGACCCAGTACTTC
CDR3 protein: CASSPFQAGETQYF

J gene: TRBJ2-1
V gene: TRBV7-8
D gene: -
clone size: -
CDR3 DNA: TGTGCCAGCAGCTTAGAGGTACTACCCAATGAGCAGTTCTTC
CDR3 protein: CASSLEVLPNEQFF

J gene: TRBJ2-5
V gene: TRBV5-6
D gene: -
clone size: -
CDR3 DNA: TGTGCCAGCAGCAGAGCGTTGGGTGCGGAGACCCAGTACTTC
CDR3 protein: CASSRALGAETQYF

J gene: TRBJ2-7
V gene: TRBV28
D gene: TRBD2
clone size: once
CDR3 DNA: TGTGCCAGCAGTTTGTGGACTAGCGGGACTTACGAGCAGTACTTC
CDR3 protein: CASSLWTSGTYEQYF

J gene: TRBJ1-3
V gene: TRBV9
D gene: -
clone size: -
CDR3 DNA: TGTGCCAGCAGCGTTTTCGCTTACAGGACCAAGAACCGAAACACCATATATTTT
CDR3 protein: CASSVFAYRTKNRNTIYF

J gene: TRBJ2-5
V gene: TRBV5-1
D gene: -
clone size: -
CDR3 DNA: TGCGCCAGCAGCATGGGACCGCGGGAGACCCAGTACTTC
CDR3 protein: CASSMGPRETQYF

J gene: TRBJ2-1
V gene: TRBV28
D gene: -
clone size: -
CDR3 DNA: TGTGCCAGCAGTTCTAACACCCCGGGACTTGCGGGAACTCATGAGCAGTTCTTC
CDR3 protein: CASSSNTPGLAGTHEQFF

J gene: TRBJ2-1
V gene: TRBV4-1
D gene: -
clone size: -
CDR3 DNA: TGCGCCACCCAAACCGAGGGAGGTAACAATGAGCAGTTCTTC
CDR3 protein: CATQTEGGNNEQFF

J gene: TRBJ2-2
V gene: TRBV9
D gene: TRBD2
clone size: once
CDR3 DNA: TGTGCCAGCAGCCCAGCGGGGGGAGAACGGGAGCTGTTTTTT
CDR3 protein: CASSPAGGERELFF

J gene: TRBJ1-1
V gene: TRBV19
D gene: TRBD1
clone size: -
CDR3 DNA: TGTGCCAGTAGTATTCGAGGGGGCGGGAACACTGAAGCTTTCTTT
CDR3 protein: CASSIRGGGNTEAFF

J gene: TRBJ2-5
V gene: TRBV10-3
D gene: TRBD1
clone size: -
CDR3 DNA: TGTGCCATCAGTGAATTATACCGGGACAGGGCCTTTTCGGAGACCCAGTACTTC
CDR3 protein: CAISELYRDRAFSETQYF

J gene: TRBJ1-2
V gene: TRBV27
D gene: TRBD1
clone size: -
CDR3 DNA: TGTGCCAGCAGTTTGGGACAGGGGGGCCTTGGGGGCTACACCTTC
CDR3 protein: CASSLGQGGLGGYTF

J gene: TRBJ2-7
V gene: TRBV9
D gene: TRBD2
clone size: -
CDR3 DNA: TGTGCCAGCAGCCTGGGGACTAGGGGCGAGCAGTACTTC
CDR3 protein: CASSLGTRGEQYF

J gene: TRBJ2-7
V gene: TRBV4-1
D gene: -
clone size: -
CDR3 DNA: TGCGCCAGCAGCCATACTAGCTCGGTCGAGCAGTACTTC
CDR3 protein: CASSHTSSVEQYF

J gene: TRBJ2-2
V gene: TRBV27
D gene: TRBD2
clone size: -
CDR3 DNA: TGTGCCAGCAGTTTTTTAGCGGGGCGCGGAACCGGGGAGCTGTTTTTT
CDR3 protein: CASSFLAGRGTGELFF

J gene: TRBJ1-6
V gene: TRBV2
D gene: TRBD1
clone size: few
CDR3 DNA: TGTGCCAGCAGTGATCCGGGGACAGGGGGGGCCTCACCCCTCCACTTT
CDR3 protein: CASSDPGTGGASPLHF

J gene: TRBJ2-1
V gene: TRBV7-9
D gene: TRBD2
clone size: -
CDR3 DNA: TGTGCCAGCAGCTTGGAACTAGCGGGAGATAATGAGCAGTTCTTC
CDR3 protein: CASSLELAGDNEQFF

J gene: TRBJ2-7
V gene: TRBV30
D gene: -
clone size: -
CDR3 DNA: TGTGCCTGGGCGCCCGGCTCCTACGAGCAGTACTTC
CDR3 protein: CAWAPGSYEQYF

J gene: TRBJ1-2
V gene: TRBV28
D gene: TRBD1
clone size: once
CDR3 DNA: TGTGCCAGCAGTCCCCACCTTTACCTCAGGGGGGACTATGGCTACACCTTC
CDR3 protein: CASSPHLYLRGDYGYTF

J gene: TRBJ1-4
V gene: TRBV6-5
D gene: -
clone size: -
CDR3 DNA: TGTGCCAGCAGTTCCCGGACAGAGATTAATGAAAAACTGTTTTTT
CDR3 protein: CASSSRTEINEKLFF

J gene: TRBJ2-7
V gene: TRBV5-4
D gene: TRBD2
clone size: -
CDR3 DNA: TGTGCCAGCAGCTTACCCCCGGGACTAGCGGGACACGAGCAGTACTTC
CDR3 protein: CASSLPPGLAGHEQYF